This passage covers 11 T cell receptor beta chains from one sample sequenced in a study of control samples from healthy donors and cancer patients. Clones were read by immunoSEQ multiplex PCR, and TCRdb kept only the in-frame ones, dropping some. This table holds roughly 170,000 clones, roughly 93% found once. Sequencing was carried out using blood. These receptors were collected from a woman aged 55-70 years in good health.

CDR3 nucleotide sequence: TGTGCCAGCAGCCCATTCCCCCGTGGTCCTAGAAAAGATACGCAGTATTTT. Translated, it gives CASSPFPRGPRKDTQYF. The J gene is TRBJ2-3, the V gene TRBV7-2; no definite D call. Germline-derived CDR1 and CDR2 are SGHTA and FQGNSA. Trimming shortened V by 5 bases and J by 5 bases, and 23 bases separated the two germline ends. The CDR3 contains 17 residues.

J is TRBJ1-2 and V is TRBV5-6; a possible D gene is TRBD1 (6 bases). With 7 bases removed from V and 4 bases from J, the gap between germline ends came to 14 bases. CDR3 length: 13 amino acids. Germline V CDR1 and CDR2: SGHDT, YYEEEE. The CDR3 here is CASARMGAYGYTF. In DNA, the CDR3 is TGTGCCAGCGCTAGGATGGGGGCCTATGGCTACACCTTC.

The V gene is TRBV5-1, the J gene TRBJ1-5; TRBD1 matches at 7 bases. In germline, CDR1 is SGHRS, CDR2 YFSETQ. The length of the CDR3 is 15 residues. V shed 2 bases, J shed 3 bases, and the junction held 5 bases outside the gene matches. The CDR3 DNA reads as TGCGCCAGCAGCTTCGCAGGGGGGCCCAATCAGCCCCAGCATTTT. Translation: CASSFAGGPNQPQHF.

This clone was counted once. The rearrangement joins TRBV5-4 to TRBJ2-2; D remains unclear. The CDR3 runs 15 residues. Germline V CDR1 and CDR2: SGHNT, YYREEE (reference sequence). Trimming took 5 bases from V and 5 from J, leaving 16 bases between them. CDR3 nucleotide sequence: TGTGCCAGCAGACCCCCCGGTACTGGGACCGGGGAGCTGTTTTTT. Translation gives CASRPPGTGTGELFF.

This chain joins TRBV2 and TRBJ1-1; D may be TRBD1 (6 bases). There are 15 residues in the CDR3. Trimming left V 6 bases short and J 5 bases short, with 19 bases between. Per germline, CDR1 SNHLY and CDR2 FYNNEI. CDR3 coding DNA: TGTGCCAGCAGCCAGGGGACACCCCGGGGGACTGAAGCTTTCTTT. It translates to CASSQGTPRGTEAFF. Full variable domain (rest looked up from reference TRBV2 and TRBJ1-1): EPEVTQTPSHQVTQMGQEVILRCVPISNHLYFYWYRQILGQKVEFLVSFYNNEISEKSEIFDDQFSVERPDGSNFTLKIRSTKLEDSAMYFCASSQGTPRGTEAFFGQGTRLTVV.

About this clone itself: Compared with germline, one end of the junction differs, possibly owing to a read error. This chain links TRBV3-1 (or the pseudogene TRBV3-2) with TRBJ2-3; D unresolved. CDR1 is LGHDT and CDR2 is YNNKEL in the germline V gene (reference sequence). The CDR3 totals 12 residues. The CDR3, as DNA: TGTGCCAGCAGCCAAGCCACATATACGCAGTATTTT. As protein: CASSQATYTQYF.

This clone was seen more than once but under ten times. V and J are TRBV2 and TRBJ1-2, with a possible D match to TRBD1 (5 bases). Trimming pared 3 bases from V and 4 bases from J, leaving 12 bases between. The CDR3 contains 14 residues. Germline V gene lookup returns CDR1 SNHLY and CDR2 FYNNEI. CDR3 bases: TGTGCCAGCAGTGAGCAGGGCTGGGCCTATGGCTACACCTTC. It encodes CASSEQGWAYGYTF.

The rearrangement uses TRBV5-4 and TRBJ1-1; TRBD1 is a possible D gene (6 bases). V was shortened by 4 bases and J by 3 bases, with 10 bases between the two germline ends. Germline CDR1 SGHNT, CDR2 YYREEE (reference sequence). This CDR3 region has 13 residues. This chain's CDR3 is CASSPRGYTEAFF. Here the CDR3 DNA reads TGTGCCAGCAGCCCGAGGGGGTACACTGAAGCTTTCTTT. Together with reference TRBV5-4 and TRBJ1-1, the CDR3 gives the full variable domain: ETGVTQSPTHLIKTRGQQVTLRCSSQSGHNTVSWYQQALGQGPQFIFQYYREEENGRGNFPPRFSGLQFPNYSSELNVNALELDDSALYLCASSPRGYTEAFFGQGTRLTVV.

The J gene is TRBJ1-2, the V gene TRBV5-1; the D gene is possibly TRBD1 (6 bases). Per the germline V gene, CDR1 is SGHRS and CDR2 is YFSETQ. V was trimmed by 4 bases and J by 4 bases, leaving 11 bases between them. This CDR3 contains 13 residues. CDR3 sequence reads: CASSTTGLYGYTF. Written as DNA, the CDR3 is TGCGCCAGCAGCACAACAGGGCTCTATGGCTACACCTTC.

The chain employs TRBV11-2 and TRBJ1-1, with a possible D match to TRBD1 (5 bases). V lost 1 base to trimming and J lost 0 bases, with 6 bases between them. The germline V gene encodes CDR1 SGHAT and CDR2 FQNNGV. This CDR3 is 14 amino acids long. The CDR3 sequence: CASSLGQLNTEAFF. The CDR3 DNA reads as TGTGCCAGCAGCTTAGGACAGTTGAACACTGAAGCTTTCTTT.

This clone was detected a few times. The V and J genes are TRBV9 and TRBJ2-3, with D maybe TRBD2 (6 bases). The CDR3 spans 17 residues. The V gene's germline CDR1 is SGDLS and CDR2 YYNGEE. V lost 5 bases, J lost 4 bases, and 23 bases lay in between. For the CDR3, the DNA is TGTGCCAGCAGTGTACTCTACGCTGGAGGGAGTCCAGATACGCAGTATTTT. Amino acids: CASSVLYAGGSPDTQYF.